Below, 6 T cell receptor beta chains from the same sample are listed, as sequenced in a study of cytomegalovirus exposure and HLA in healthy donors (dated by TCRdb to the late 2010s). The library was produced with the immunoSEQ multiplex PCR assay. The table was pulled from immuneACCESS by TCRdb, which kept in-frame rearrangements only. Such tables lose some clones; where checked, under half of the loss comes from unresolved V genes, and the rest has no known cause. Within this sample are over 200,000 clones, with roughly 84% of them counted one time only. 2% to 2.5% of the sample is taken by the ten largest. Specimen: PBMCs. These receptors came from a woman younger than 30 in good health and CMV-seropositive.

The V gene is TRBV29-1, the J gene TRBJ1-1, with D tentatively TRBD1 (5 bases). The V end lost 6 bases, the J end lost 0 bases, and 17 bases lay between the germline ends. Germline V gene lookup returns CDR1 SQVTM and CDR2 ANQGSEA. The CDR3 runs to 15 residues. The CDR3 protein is CSVLHPDSLNTEAFF. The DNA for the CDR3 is TGCAGCGTCCTACACCCCGACAGCCTGAACACTGAAGCTTTCTTT. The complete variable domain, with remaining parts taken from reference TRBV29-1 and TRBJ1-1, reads SAVISQKPSRDICQRGTSLTIQCQVDSQVTMMFWYRQQPGQSLTLIATANQGSEATYESGFVIDKFPISRPNLTFSTLTVSNMSPEDSSIYLCSVLHPDSLNTEAFFGQGTRLTVV.

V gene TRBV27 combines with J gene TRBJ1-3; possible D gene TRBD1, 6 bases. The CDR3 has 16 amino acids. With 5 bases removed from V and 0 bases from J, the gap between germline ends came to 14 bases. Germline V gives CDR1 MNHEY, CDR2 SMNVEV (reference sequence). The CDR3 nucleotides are TGTGCCAGCAGTCCGGTCCCGGACAGCTCTGGAAACACCATATATTTT. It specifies CASSPVPDSSGNTIYF.

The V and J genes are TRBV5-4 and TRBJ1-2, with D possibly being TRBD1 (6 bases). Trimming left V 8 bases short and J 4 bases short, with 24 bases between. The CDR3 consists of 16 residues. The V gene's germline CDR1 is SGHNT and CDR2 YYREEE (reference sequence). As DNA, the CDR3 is TGTGCCAGTATACCGGGACAAGGTATGGGGATCTATGGCTACACCTTC. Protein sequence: CASIPGQGMGIYGYTF.

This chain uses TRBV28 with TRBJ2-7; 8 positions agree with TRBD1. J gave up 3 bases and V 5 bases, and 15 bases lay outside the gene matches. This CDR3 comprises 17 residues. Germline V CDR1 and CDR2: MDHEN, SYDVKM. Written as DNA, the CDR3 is TGTGCCAGCAGTACCACCTCTAAGGGACAGGATAACTACGAGCAGTACTTC. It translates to CASSTTSKGQDNYEQYF.

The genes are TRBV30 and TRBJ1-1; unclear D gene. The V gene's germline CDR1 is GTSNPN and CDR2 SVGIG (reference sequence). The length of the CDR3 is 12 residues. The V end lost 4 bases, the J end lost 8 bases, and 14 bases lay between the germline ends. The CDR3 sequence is CAWIDPTVEAFF. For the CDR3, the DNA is TGTGCCTGGATCGATCCCACGGTGGAAGCTTTCTTT.

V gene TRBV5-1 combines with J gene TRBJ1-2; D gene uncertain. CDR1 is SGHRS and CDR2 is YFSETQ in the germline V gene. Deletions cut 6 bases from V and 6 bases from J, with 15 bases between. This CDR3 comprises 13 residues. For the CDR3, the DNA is TGCGCCAGCACCCCGAGAAATCGGGATGGCTACACCTTC. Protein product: CASTPRNRDGYTF.